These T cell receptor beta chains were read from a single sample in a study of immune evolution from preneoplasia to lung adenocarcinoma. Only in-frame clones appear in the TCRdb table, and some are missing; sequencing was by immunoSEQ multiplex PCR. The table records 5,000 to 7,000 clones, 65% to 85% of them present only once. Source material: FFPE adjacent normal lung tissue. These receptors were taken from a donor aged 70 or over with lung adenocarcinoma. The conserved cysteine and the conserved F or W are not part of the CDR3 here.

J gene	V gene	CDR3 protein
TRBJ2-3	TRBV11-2	ASSLMAGRSTDTQY
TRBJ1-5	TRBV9	ASSVGTENQPQH
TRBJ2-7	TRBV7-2	ASSSRGEQY
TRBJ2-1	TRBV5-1	ASSSMQGVYNEQF
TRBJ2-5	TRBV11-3	ASSPRTSGTRETQY
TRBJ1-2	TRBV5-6	ASSLRGIGYGYT
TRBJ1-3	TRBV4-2	ASSQTPDLAGNTIY
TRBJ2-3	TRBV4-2	ASSQESGQGASDTQY
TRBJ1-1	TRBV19	ASSSQAGTEAF
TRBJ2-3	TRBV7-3	ASAAFSTDTQY
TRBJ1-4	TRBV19	ASSIRGGVGLGYEKLF
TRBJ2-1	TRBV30	AWKSGGNNEQF
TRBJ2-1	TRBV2	ASSTEDEQF
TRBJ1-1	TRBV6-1	ASSERPNTEAF
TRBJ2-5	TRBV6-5	ASSYASGQGETQY